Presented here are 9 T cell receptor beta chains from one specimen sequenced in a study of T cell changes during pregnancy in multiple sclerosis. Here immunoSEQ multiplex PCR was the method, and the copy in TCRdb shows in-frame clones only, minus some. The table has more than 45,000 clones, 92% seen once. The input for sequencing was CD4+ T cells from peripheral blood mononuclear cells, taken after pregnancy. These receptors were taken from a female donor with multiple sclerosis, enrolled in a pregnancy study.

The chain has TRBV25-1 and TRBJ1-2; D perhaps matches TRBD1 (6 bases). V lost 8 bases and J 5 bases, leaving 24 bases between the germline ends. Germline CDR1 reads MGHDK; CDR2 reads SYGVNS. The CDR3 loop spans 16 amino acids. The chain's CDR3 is CASRGGEGQTLYGYTF. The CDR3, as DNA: TGTGCCAGCCGTGGGGGGGAGGGACAAACCCTTTATGGCTACACCTTC.

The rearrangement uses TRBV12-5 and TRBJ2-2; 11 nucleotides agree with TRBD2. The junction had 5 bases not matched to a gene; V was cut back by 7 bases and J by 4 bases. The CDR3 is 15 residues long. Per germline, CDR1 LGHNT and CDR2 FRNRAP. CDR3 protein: CASARTSGFTGELFF. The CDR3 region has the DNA TGTGCTAGTGCCCGGACTAGCGGGTTCACCGGGGAGCTGTTTTTT.

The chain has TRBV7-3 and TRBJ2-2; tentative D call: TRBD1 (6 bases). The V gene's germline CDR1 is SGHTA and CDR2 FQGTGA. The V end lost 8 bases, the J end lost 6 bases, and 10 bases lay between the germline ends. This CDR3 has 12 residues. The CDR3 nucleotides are TGTGCCAGCGGGCCAGGGGCCGGGGAGCTGTTTTTT. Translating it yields CASGPGAGELFF.

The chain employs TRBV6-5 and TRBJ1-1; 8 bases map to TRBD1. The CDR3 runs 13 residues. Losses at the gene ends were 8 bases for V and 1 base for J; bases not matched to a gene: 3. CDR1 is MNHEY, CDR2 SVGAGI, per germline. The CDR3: CASHRGENTEAFF. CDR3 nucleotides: TGTGCCAGCCACAGGGGGGAGAACACTGAAGCTTTCTTT.

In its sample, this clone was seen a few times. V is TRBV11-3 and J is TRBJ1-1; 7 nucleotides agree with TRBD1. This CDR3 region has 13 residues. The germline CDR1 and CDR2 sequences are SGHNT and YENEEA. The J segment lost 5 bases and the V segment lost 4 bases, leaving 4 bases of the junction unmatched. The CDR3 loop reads CASSSGQNTEAFF. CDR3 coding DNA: TGTGCCAGCAGCTCGGGACAGAATACTGAAGCTTTCTTT.

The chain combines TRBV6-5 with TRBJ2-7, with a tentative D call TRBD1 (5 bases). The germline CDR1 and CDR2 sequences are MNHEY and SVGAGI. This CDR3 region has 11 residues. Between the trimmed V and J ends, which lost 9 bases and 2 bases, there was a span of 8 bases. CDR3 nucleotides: TGTGCCAGTACAGGAACCTACGAGCAGTACTTC. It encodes CASTGTYEQYF.

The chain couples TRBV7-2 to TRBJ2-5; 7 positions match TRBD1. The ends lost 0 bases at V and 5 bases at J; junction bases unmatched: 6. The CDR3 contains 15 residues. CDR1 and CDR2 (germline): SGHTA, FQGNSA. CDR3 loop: CASSLALNRGETQYF. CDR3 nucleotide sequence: TGTGCCAGCAGCTTAGCTTTAAACAGGGGTGAGACCCAGTACTTC.

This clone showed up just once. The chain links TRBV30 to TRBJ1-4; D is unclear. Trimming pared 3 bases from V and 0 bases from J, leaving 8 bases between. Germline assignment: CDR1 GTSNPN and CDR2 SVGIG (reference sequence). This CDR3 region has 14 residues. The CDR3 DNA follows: TGTGCCTGGAGCCAGGTTACAACTAATGAAAAACTGTTTTTT. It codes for CAWSQVTTNEKLFF.

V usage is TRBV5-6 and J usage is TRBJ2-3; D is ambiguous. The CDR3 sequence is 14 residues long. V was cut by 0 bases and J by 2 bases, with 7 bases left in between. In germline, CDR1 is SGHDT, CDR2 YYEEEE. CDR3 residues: CASSLGVDTDTQYF. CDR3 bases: TGTGCCAGCAGCTTGGGAGTAGACACAGATACGCAGTATTTT.